This entry lists 13 T cell receptor beta chains sequenced from one sample in a study of post-analysis software for immune sequencing data. Findings and limits, study-wide: Controls showed lower frequencies than patients for five TRBV segments, and TRBV5-6, TRBV5-1 and TRBV20-1 were among these.

These receptors' targets are unknown. cDNA libraries of TCR beta carried unique molecular identifiers. TCRdb used MiXCR to reprocess the PCR reads, holding one entry per CDR3 protein. The sample consists of a few hundred thousand distinct CDR3 sequences, roughly 45% of them appearing once. Sequenced: blood. The receptors come from a girl aged 5-17 years with multiple sclerosis.

About this clonotype itself: Germline is not matched at one junction end, which may reflect a read error. J is TRBJ2-1 and V is TRBV29-1, with D perhaps matching TRBD1 or TRBD2 (6 bases each). The CDR3 consists of 15 residues. Germline V gene sequence: CDR1 SQVTM, CDR2 ANQGSEA. CDR3 bases: TGCGGCGTTGAAGGGGGGAGGAGCTCCTACAATGAGCAGTTCTTC. It encodes CGVEGGRSSYNEQFF.

This clonotype was observed a few times. The chain carries TRBV12-3 or TRBV12-4 and TRBJ1-1; no definite D call. Trimming cost V 8 bases and J 4 bases, with 14 bases left between them. The CDR3 totals 13 residues. CDR3 nucleotides: TGTGCCAGCTCTGGATATTGGACCACTGAAGCTTTCTTT. Its translation: CASSGYWTTEAFF.

This clonotype was seen only a few times. Here the CDR3 reads CASSPEGQRIAKNIQYF. In nucleotides, the CDR3 is TGTGCCAGCAGCCCCGAAGGGCAGCGGATAGCCAAAAACATTCAGTACTTC. The chain employs TRBV11-2 and TRBJ2-4, with D maybe TRBD2 (5 bases). The CDR3 consists of 17 residues. From germline, CDR1 is SGHAT and CDR2 FQNNGV. V was pared by 5 bases and J by 0 bases, with 17 bases between.

This sequence joins TRBV7-2 and TRBJ2-7, with a weak D call TRBD1 (5 bases). With 3 bases removed from V and 2 bases from J, the gap between germline ends came to 11 bases. The germline gives CDR1 SGHTA, CDR2 FQGNSA. The CDR3 contains 14 residues. DNA of the CDR3: TGTGCCAGCAGCTTGAAAGGGGTGACCTACGAGCAGTACTTC. It is translated as CASSLKGVTYEQYF.

This clonotype was detected a few times. The gene calls are TRBV4-1 and TRBJ2-5; 7 bases match TRBD2. The CDR3 spans 17 residues. V was pared by 1 base and J by 5 bases, with 13 bases of the junction left unmatched. Germline V gene sequence: CDR1 MGHRA, CDR2 YSYEKL. For the CDR3, the DNA is TGCGCCAGCAGCCAAGGGACCGCCAGCGGGATTAGGGAGACCCAGTACTTC. Amino acid sequence: CASSQGTASGIRETQYF.

V usage is TRBV6-5 and J usage is TRBJ1-1; TRBD1 agrees at 8 bases. Germline V gene data show CDR1 as MNHEY and CDR2 as SVGAGI. The CDR3 covers 14 residues. The V gene end was trimmed by 0 bases and the J gene end by 3 bases; junction bases not matched to a gene: 0. The CDR3 sequence is CASSYSTGDTEAFF. For the CDR3, the DNA is TGTGCCAGCAGTTACTCGACAGGGGACACTGAAGCTTTCTTT.

The chain is built from TRBV13 and TRBJ1-1; possibly TRBD1 for D (5 bases). The CDR3 has 14 residues. Germline V gives CDR1 PRHDT, CDR2 FYEKMQ (reference sequence). V dropped 5 bases and J dropped 6 bases, with 16 bases sitting between them. The CDR3 sequence: CASSTEYRSPEAFF. Here the CDR3 DNA reads TGTGCCAGCAGCACAGAGTACAGGTCTCCTGAAGCTTTCTTT.

The chain recombines TRBV5-5 with TRBJ2-7, with D perhaps TRBD1 (6 bases). The tail of the sequence fits TRBJ2-5 better, so the J call may be wrong. Germline V gives CDR1 SGHKS, CDR2 YYEKEE (reference sequence). This CDR3 is 15 amino acids long. The CDR3 bases are TGTGCCAGCAGCTTAATAACAGGGAGTGGGGAGACCCAGTACTTC. This gives the protein CASSLITGSGETQYF.

This clonotype showed up just once. The rearrangement joins TRBV4-3 to TRBJ1-1; D is undetermined. In germline, CDR1 is LGHNA, CDR2 YSLEER. V was cut by 0 bases and J by 0 bases, with 5 bases left in between. This CDR3 contains 14 residues. CDR3 nucleotides: TGCGCCAGCAGCCAAGAAATAATGAACACTGAAGCTTTCTTT. Translated: CASSQEIMNTEAFF.

The chain carries TRBV3-1 and TRBJ2-6, with D maybe TRBD1 (6 bases). V shed 0 bases and J shed 7 bases, with 16 bases lying between them. The germline V gene has CDR1 LGHDT and CDR2 YNNKEL (reference sequence). The CDR3 sequence is 17 residues long. This CDR3 reads CASSQESLGQPANVLTF. The CDR3 nucleotides read TGTGCCAGCAGCCAAGAGTCGTTAGGACAGCCAGCCAACGTCCTGACTTTC.

This clonotype has a handful of counts. The chain joins TRBV5-6 to TRBJ2-5; 10 nucleotides align to TRBD1. The CDR3 loop spans 17 amino acids. Germline CDR1 is SGHDT and CDR2 is YYEEEE. The V segment lost 1 base and the J segment 5 bases; nucleotides outside the gene matches: 11. The CDR3 coding sequence is TGTGCCAGCAGCTTGTGGTCTGGGACAGGGGTTGTGGAGACCCAGTACTTC. Protein sequence: CASSLWSGTGVVETQYF.

This clonotype was picked up a small number of times. The rearrangement uses TRBV27 and TRBJ2-3, with D unclear. The CDR3 covers 14 residues. Germline CDR1 is MNHEY and CDR2 is SMNVEV (reference sequence). Trimming shortened V by 3 bases and J by 4 bases, and 11 bases separated the two germline ends. The CDR3 DNA is TGTGCCAGCAGTTTTTTGGGTTGGGCAGATACGCAGTATTTT. It translates to CASSFLGWADTQYF.

The table lists this clonotype with a few counts. The chain links TRBV4-1 to TRBJ2-7, with 7 bases lining up with TRBD2. The CDR3 length is 18 residues. CDR1 MGHRA and CDR2 YSYEKL come from the germline V gene. V shed 0 bases and J 5 bases; nucleotides not matched to a gene: 16. DNA of the CDR3: TGCGCCAGCAGCCAAGATCGCTACGCGCGCGGGAGTCGCAACGAGCAGTACTTC. Its translation: CASSQDRYARGSRNEQYF.